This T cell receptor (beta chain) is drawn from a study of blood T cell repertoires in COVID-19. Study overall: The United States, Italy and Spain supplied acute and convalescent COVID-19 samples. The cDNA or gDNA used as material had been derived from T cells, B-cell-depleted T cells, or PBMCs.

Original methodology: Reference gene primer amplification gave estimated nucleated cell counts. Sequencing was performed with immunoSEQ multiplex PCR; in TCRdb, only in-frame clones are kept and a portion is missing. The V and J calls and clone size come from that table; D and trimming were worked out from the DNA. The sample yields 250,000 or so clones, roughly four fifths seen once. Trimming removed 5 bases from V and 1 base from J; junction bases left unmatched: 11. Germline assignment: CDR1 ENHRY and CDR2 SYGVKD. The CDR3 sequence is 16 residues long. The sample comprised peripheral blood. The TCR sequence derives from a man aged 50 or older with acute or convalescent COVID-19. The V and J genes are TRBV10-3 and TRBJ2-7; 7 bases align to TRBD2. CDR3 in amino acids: CAISPSRGRESYEQYF. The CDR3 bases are TGTGCCATCAGTCCCTCACGCGGGAGAGAATCCTACGAGCAGTACTTC.